A selection of T cell receptor beta chains follows, all from one sample in a study of blood T cell repertoires in COVID-19. Data came from immunoSEQ multiplex PCR; TCRdb stores just in-frame clones and leaves some out. The sample includes more than 200,000 clones, 65% to 90% of them seen just once. What was sequenced was peripheral blood. These receptors all stem from a woman of 80 years or more with active or convalescent COVID-19. Both conserved end residues are part of each CDR3. The order of the fields is clone size, J gene, D gene, V gene, CDR3 protein, CDR3 DNA. The D gene is left open where the match is weak. The size of a clone is reported for some rows only, either as once, few or many, or as a class for expanded clones.

abundance: once; j_gene: TRBJ1-2; d_gene: TRBD1; v_gene: TRBV5-1; CDR3aa: CASSSNLPGTGDDGYTF; CDR3nt: TGCGCCAGCAGCTCCAACCTACCCGGGACAGGGGATGATGGCTACACCTTC
abundance: .; j_gene: TRBJ1-5; d_gene: TRBD1; v_gene: TRBV28; CDR3aa: CASSLTGGIINQPQHF; CDR3nt: TGTGCCAGCAGCCTAACAGGGGGGATAATCAATCAGCCCCAGCATTTT
abundance: .; j_gene: TRBJ2-5; d_gene: .; v_gene: TRBV2; CDR3aa: CASSGTPPETQYF; CDR3nt: TGTGCCAGCAGTGGGACACCTCCAGAGACCCAGTACTTC
abundance: .; j_gene: TRBJ2-3; d_gene: TRBD2; v_gene: TRBV7-2; CDR3aa: CASSLERGIGTDTQYF; CDR3nt: TGTGCCAGCAGCTTGGAGCGGGGGATCGGCACAGATACGCAGTATTTT
abundance: .; j_gene: TRBJ2-1; d_gene: TRBD2; v_gene: TRBV19; CDR3aa: CASRRTSGSSYNEQFF; CDR3nt: TGTGCCAGTCGCCGCACTAGCGGGAGTTCCTACAATGAGCAGTTCTTC
abundance: few; j_gene: TRBJ1-2; d_gene: .; v_gene: TRBV5-1; CDR3aa: CASSLTTYGDGYTF; CDR3nt: TGCGCCAGCAGCTTGACGACCTACGGGGATGGCTACACCTTC
abundance: .; j_gene: TRBJ2-2; d_gene: .; v_gene: TRBV30; CDR3aa: CAWKVWDSNTGELFF; CDR3nt: TGTGCCTGGAAGGTATGGGACTCGAACACCGGGGAGCTGTTTTTT
abundance: .; j_gene: TRBJ1-1; d_gene: TRBD1; v_gene: TRBV5-1; CDR3aa: CASSLAQGAQGTEAFF; CDR3nt: TGCGCCAGCAGCTTGGCCCAGGGGGCGCAGGGCACTGAAGCTTTCTTT
abundance: .; j_gene: TRBJ1-1; d_gene: .; v_gene: TRBV15; CDR3aa: CATSRDPWRSGVNTEAFF; CDR3nt: TGTGCCACCAGCAGAGATCCATGGAGGTCGGGGGTGAACACTGAAGCTTTCTTT
abundance: .; j_gene: TRBJ2-7; d_gene: .; v_gene: TRBV2; CDR3aa: CASSQGFRYEQYF; CDR3nt: TGTGCCAGCAGCCAGGGATTTCGGTACGAGCAGTACTTC
abundance: .; j_gene: TRBJ1-6; d_gene: TRBD1; v_gene: TRBV6-1; CDR3aa: CASSLGDRGGIPLHF; CDR3nt: TGTGCCAGCAGTTTGGGAGACAGGGGAGGTATACCCCTCCACTTT
abundance: .; j_gene: TRBJ2-7; d_gene: .; v_gene: TRBV11-2; CDR3aa: CASSARTQYF; CDR3nt: TGTGCCAGCAGCGCGAGGACACAGTACTTC
abundance: .; j_gene: TRBJ2-1; d_gene: TRBD2; v_gene: TRBV3-1/TRBV3-2; CDR3aa: CASSQRLAGVGNEQFF; CDR3nt: TGTGCCAGCAGCCAAAGACTAGCGGGAGTAGGGAATGAGCAGTTCTTC
abundance: .; j_gene: TRBJ1-1; d_gene: .; v_gene: TRBV30; CDR3aa: CAWNKGGSGTEAFF; CDR3nt: TGTGCCTGGAACAAGGGAGGGAGTGGTACTGAAGCTTTCTTT
abundance: .; j_gene: TRBJ2-7; d_gene: TRBD2; v_gene: TRBV27; CDR3aa: CASSTPRGGPGYEQYF; CDR3nt: TGTGCCAGCAGTACCCCCCGGGGGGGGCCGGGGTACGAGCAGTACTTC
abundance: many; j_gene: TRBJ1-2; d_gene: .; v_gene: TRBV6-5; CDR3aa: CASARGNAATYGYTF; CDR3nt: TGTGCCAGCGCTAGAGGGAACGCAGCCACCTATGGCTACACCTTC
abundance: .; j_gene: TRBJ2-5; d_gene: TRBD1; v_gene: TRBV14; CDR3aa: CASSQAPGQGETQYF; CDR3nt: TGTGCCAGCAGCCAAGCCCCCGGACAGGGGGAGACCCAGTACTTC
abundance: .; j_gene: TRBJ1-1; d_gene: .; v_gene: TRBV5-1; CDR3aa: CASSGTTENTEAFF; CDR3nt: TGCGCCAGCAGCGGAACAACAGAGAACACTGAAGCTTTCTTT
abundance: .; j_gene: TRBJ2-1; d_gene: .; v_gene: TRBV27; CDR3aa: CASSTTGQPRYNEQFF; CDR3nt: TGTGCCAGCAGCACGACAGGTCAACCCCGCTACAATGAGCAGTTCTTC
abundance: .; j_gene: TRBJ2-7; d_gene: TRBD1; v_gene: TRBV2; CDR3aa: CASSKTGANSYEQYF; CDR3nt: TGTGCCAGCAGTAAGACAGGGGCGAACTCCTACGAGCAGTACTTC
abundance: .; j_gene: TRBJ2-7; d_gene: .; v_gene: TRBV24-1; CDR3aa: CATSDGAQGEQYF; CDR3nt: TGTGCCACCAGTGATGGGGCCCAAGGGGAGCAGTACTTC
abundance: .; j_gene: TRBJ1-1; d_gene: TRBD1; v_gene: TRBV2; CDR3aa: CASRRQGALNTEAFF; CDR3nt: TGTGCCAGCAGACGACAGGGGGCCCTGAACACTGAAGCTTTCTTT
abundance: .; j_gene: TRBJ1-2; d_gene: TRBD1; v_gene: TRBV4-2; CDR3aa: CASSQALESRTGGYTF; CDR3nt: TGTGCCAGCAGCCAAGCCCTCGAAAGCCGGACAGGCGGCTACACCTTC
abundance: .; j_gene: TRBJ2-7; d_gene: TRBD2; v_gene: TRBV7-8; CDR3aa: CASSTERDADEQYF; CDR3nt: TGTGCCAGCAGCACCGAGCGGGATGCTGACGAGCAGTACTTC
abundance: .; j_gene: TRBJ2-3; d_gene: .; v_gene: TRBV30; CDR3aa: CAWLRQDTQYF; CDR3nt: TGTGCCTGGTTAAGACAAGATACGCAGTATTTT
abundance: .; j_gene: TRBJ2-3; d_gene: .; v_gene: TRBV19; CDR3aa: CASSPTVSTDTQYF; CDR3nt: TGTGCCAGTAGTCCAACAGTTAGCACAGATACGCAGTATTTT
abundance: .; j_gene: TRBJ1-2; d_gene: .; v_gene: TRBV3-1/TRBV3-2; CDR3aa: CASSQHRTVSNYGYTF; CDR3nt: TGTGCCAGCAGCCAACATAGGACAGTGAGTAACTATGGCTACACCTTC
abundance: .; j_gene: TRBJ2-1; d_gene: TRBD2; v_gene: TRBV3-1/TRBV3-2; CDR3aa: CASSHPSPGTSGSTYNEQFF; CDR3nt: TGTGCCAGCAGCCACCCAAGTCCCGGGACTAGCGGGAGTACCTACAATGAGCAGTTCTTC
abundance: .; j_gene: TRBJ2-7; d_gene: .; v_gene: TRBV11-2; CDR3aa: CASSLMTGLTLGEQYF; CDR3nt: TGTGCCAGCAGCTTAATGACAGGACTCACCCTGGGGGAGCAGTACTTC
abundance: .; j_gene: TRBJ2-3; d_gene: TRBD2; v_gene: TRBV9; CDR3aa: CASSVLSGASTDTQYF; CDR3nt: TGTGCCAGCAGCGTACTCAGCGGGGCTAGCACAGATACGCAGTATTTT
abundance: .; j_gene: TRBJ2-7; d_gene: TRBD1; v_gene: TRBV27; CDR3aa: CASSRNPWTGSIIYEQYF; CDR3nt: TGTGCCAGCAGTCGAAACCCCTGGACAGGGTCTATTATCTACGAGCAGTACTTC
abundance: once; j_gene: TRBJ2-2; d_gene: TRBD2; v_gene: TRBV19; CDR3aa: CASGGTSRGGELFF; CDR3nt: TGTGCCAGCGGTGGGACTAGTCGGGGCGGGGAGCTGTTTTTT
abundance: .; j_gene: TRBJ2-1; d_gene: TRBD2; v_gene: TRBV4-1; CDR3aa: CASSQVGATSGSSHNEQFF; CDR3nt: TGCGCCAGCAGCCAAGTAGGGGCGACTAGCGGGAGCTCCCACAATGAGCAGTTCTTC
abundance: few; j_gene: TRBJ1-3; d_gene: TRBD1; v_gene: TRBV2; CDR3aa: CASSEGGTGGNTIYF; CDR3nt: TGTGCCAGCAGTGAAGGGGGGACAGGGGGAAACACCATATATTTT
abundance: .; j_gene: TRBJ2-1; d_gene: .; v_gene: TRBV5-4; CDR3aa: CASSLGRGNYNEQFF; CDR3nt: TGTGCCAGCAGCTTGGGGCGCGGGAACTACAATGAGCAGTTCTTC
abundance: .; j_gene: TRBJ2-2; d_gene: .; v_gene: TRBV2; CDR3aa: CASSTGTSNTGELFF; CDR3nt: TGTGCCAGCAGTACCGGGACTTCCAACACCGGGGAGCTGTTTTTT
abundance: .; j_gene: TRBJ1-2; d_gene: TRBD1; v_gene: TRBV29-1; CDR3aa: CSVAGTGSHGYTF; CDR3nt: TGCAGCGTTGCTGGGACAGGCTCACATGGCTACACCTTC
abundance: .; j_gene: TRBJ1-3; d_gene: .; v_gene: TRBV5-1; CDR3aa: CASSWTAGNTIYF; CDR3nt: TGCGCCAGCAGCTGGACTGCTGGAAACACCATATATTTT
abundance: .; j_gene: TRBJ2-7; d_gene: .; v_gene: TRBV6-1; CDR3aa: CASSEAPRQGFDEQYF; CDR3nt: TGTGCCAGCAGTGAAGCTCCCCGGCAGGGTTTCGACGAGCAGTACTTC
abundance: .; j_gene: TRBJ1-4; d_gene: .; v_gene: TRBV30; CDR3aa: CAWSDGTPGGSNEKLFF; CDR3nt: TGTGCCTGGAGTGACGGGACCCCTGGGGGGTCTAATGAAAAACTGTTTTTT
abundance: once; j_gene: TRBJ1-2; d_gene: TRBD1; v_gene: TRBV7-9; CDR3aa: CASSSKGQASYTF; CDR3nt: TGTGCCAGCAGCTCCAAAGGACAGGCCAGTTACACCTTC
abundance: few; j_gene: TRBJ1-2; d_gene: .; v_gene: TRBV15; CDR3aa: CATSRGRDLGYTF; CDR3nt: TGTGCCACCAGCAGAGGCAGGGATCTCGGCTACACCTTC
abundance: .; j_gene: TRBJ1-2; d_gene: .; v_gene: TRBV5-6; CDR3aa: CASQPMGASYGYTF; CDR3nt: TGTGCCAGCCAACCGATGGGGGCCAGCTATGGCTACACCTTC
abundance: .; j_gene: TRBJ1-5; d_gene: .; v_gene: TRBV6-5; CDR3aa: CASSYAGTPNQPQHF; CDR3nt: TGTGCCAGCAGTTACGCCGGGACACCAAATCAGCCCCAGCATTTT
abundance: .; j_gene: TRBJ2-5; d_gene: TRBD1; v_gene: TRBV15; CDR3aa: CATSRAGTGLQETQYF; CDR3nt: TGTGCCACCAGCAGAGCGGGGACAGGACTTCAAGAGACCCAGTACTTC
abundance: .; j_gene: TRBJ2-5; d_gene: TRBD2; v_gene: TRBV5-1; CDR3aa: CASSVPTSAQETQYF; CDR3nt: TGCGCCAGCAGCGTACCGACTAGCGCACAAGAGACCCAGTACTTC